This entry is about one T cell receptor (beta chain). A junction end diverges from the germline sequence, so it may reflect a read error. Germline V gives CDR1 SEHNR, CDR2 FQNEAQ (reference sequence). CDR3 size: 16 residues. PCR used 60 Vbeta primers and 13 Jbeta primers. Clones were sequenced by immunoSEQ multiplex PCR, and TCRdb holds only the in-frame ones, with some missing. The data contain about 280,000 clones, around 90% of them singletons. The entry originates in a study of cytomegalovirus exposure and HLA in healthy donors. The specimen sequenced was PBMCs. The rearrangement joins TRBV7-9 to TRBJ2-3; D gene unclear. The sequence was obtained from a young woman in good health and CMV-seronegative. The CDR3 DNA is TGTTCCAGCAGCCCCACGTTGTTTGGCAGCACAGATACGCAGTATTTT. This translates into CSSSPTLFGSTDTQYF.